This T cell receptor (beta chain) comes out of a study of shared clonotypes between healthy human individuals. The CDR3 has 18 amino acids. CDR1 and CDR2 from the germline V gene are LNHDA and SQIVND (reference sequence). V was cut by 1 base and J by 3 bases, with 18 bases left in between. Study-level results: Larger estimated richness was generally recorded for naive subsets relative to memory subsets. Only blood was sampled; tissue repertoires likely differ.

It was at deep level that the assay was run. The assay was immunoSEQ multiplex PCR, and TCRdb's table has in-frame clones only and misses some. The repertoire holds roughly 2 million clones, with about 94% as singletons. Of note for this clone: Its antigen is not identified.

The naive CD8 fraction comprised CD45RO-negative cells positively selected for CCR7 and excluded terminally differentiated effector memory CD45RA+ cells. The chain employs TRBV19 and TRBJ2-2; a weak D match, TRBD1 (6 bases). The sequenced sample was naive CD8+ T cells sorted from blood. The origin of this receptor is a man aged 18 to 35 in good health. The DNA for the CDR3 is TGTGCCAGTAGTATAGGAATCCCGAGCACAGGGTACACCGGGGAGCTGTTTTTT. Translating it yields CASSIGIPSTGYTGELFF.